This T cell receptor (beta chain) appears in the sequencing data of a study of identical twins. TCRdb re-called the 5' RACE reads through MiXCR, storing one row per CDR3 protein. The table shows over 550,000 distinct CDR3 sequences, with 7% to 7.5% occurring only once. The CDR3 loop spans 17 amino acids. Per germline, CDR1 SGHRS and CDR2 YFSETQ. Losses at the gene ends were 0 bases for V and 0 bases for J; bases not matched to a gene: 5. The sample was also reused in another study, on yellow fever vaccine responses in identical twins.

The sample taken for sequencing was PBMCs. This TCR was recovered from a young woman in good health. This sequence joins TRBV5-1 and TRBJ2-2; 7 bases are shared with TRBD1. The CDR3 coding sequence is TGCGCCAGCAGCTTGGGATTGGGGACAGCGAACACCGGGGAGCTGTTTTTT. Protein product: CASSLGLGTANTGELFF.